This T cell receptor beta chain was sequenced in a study of radiotherapy plus CTLA-4 blockade in lung cancer. Germline CDR1 and CDR2: GTSNPN and SVGIG (reference sequence). The CDR3 has 13 residues. The V end lost 0 bases, the J end lost 7 bases, and 10 bases lay between the germline ends. TCRdb's copy holds only in-frame clones and misses some; the assay was immunoSEQ multiplex PCR. In the table there are about 93,000 clones, almost 90% of which are singletons. The chain combines TRBV30 with TRBJ1-5; D ambiguous. The sequencing here drew on peripheral blood, taken from a patient treated with radiotherapy plus ipilimumab. This TCR came from a human donor with non-small cell lung cancer that progressed on radiotherapy plus ipilimumab. The CDR3 DNA follows: TGTGCCTGGAGTGTACGATCCCAACAGCCCCAGCATTTT. This gives the protein CAWSVRSQQPQHF.